The table lists the clone carrying this T cell receptor (beta chain) with many counts. Its specificity is unknown. These data originate in a study of response to subunit inactivated influenza vaccine. CDR1 is SGHDT and CDR2 is YYEEEE in the germline V gene. Trimming stripped 3 bases from V and 1 base from J, with 21 bases between. The CDR3 covers 18 residues. TCRdb used MiXCR to reprocess the RT-PCR reads, holding one entry per CDR3 protein. The sample lists under 200,000 distinct CDR3 sequences; roughly 10% were seen once. Whole-study findings and limits: Authors suggested that a seasonal influenza vaccination recruits few new T cells each time.

The V gene is TRBV5-6, the J gene TRBJ2-3, with D possibly matching TRBD2 (6 bases). The sequence derives from a man between 50 and 69 years old who received an inactivated influenza vaccine. Sequenced here: CD8+ T cells sorted from PBMCs, sampled less than 25 months after vaccination. The CDR3 protein is CASSYRWGVSSGTDTQYF. CDR3 sequence (DNA): TGTGCCAGCAGCTATCGGTGGGGGGTGAGTTCCGGCACAGATACGCAGTATTTT. Using reference TRBV5-6 and TRBJ2-3 for the parts outside the CDR3, the full variable domain is DAGVTQSPTHLIKTRGQQVTLRCSPKSGHDTVSWYQQALGQGPQFIFQYYEEEERQRGNFPDRFSGHQFPNYSSELNVNALLLGDSALYLCASSYRWGVSSGTDTQYFGPGTRLTVL.